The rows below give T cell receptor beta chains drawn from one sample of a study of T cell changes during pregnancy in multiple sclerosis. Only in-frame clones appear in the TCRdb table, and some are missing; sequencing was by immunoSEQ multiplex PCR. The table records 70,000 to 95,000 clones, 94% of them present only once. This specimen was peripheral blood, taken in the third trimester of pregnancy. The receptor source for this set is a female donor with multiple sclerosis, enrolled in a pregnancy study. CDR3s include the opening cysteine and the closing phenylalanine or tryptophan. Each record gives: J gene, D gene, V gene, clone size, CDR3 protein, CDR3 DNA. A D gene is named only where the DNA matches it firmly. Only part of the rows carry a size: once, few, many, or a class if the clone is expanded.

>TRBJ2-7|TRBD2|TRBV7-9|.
CASSAGTNEQYF
TGTGCCAGCAGCGCCGGGACTAACGAGCAGTACTTC
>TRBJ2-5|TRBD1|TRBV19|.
CASRGQVQETQYF
TGTGCCAGTAGGGGACAGGTCCAAGAGACCCAGTACTTC
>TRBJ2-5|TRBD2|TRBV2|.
CASIRPSGRAVKETQYF
TGTGCCAGCATAAGGCCTAGCGGGAGGGCCGTGAAGGAGACCCAGTACTTC
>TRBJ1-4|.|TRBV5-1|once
CASSLLQGTPEKLFF
TGCGCCAGCAGCTTACTACAGGGCACCCCTGAAAAACTGTTTTTT
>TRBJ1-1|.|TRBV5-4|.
CASSRTPNTEAFF
TGTGCCAGCAGTCGTACACCGAACACTGAAGCTTTCTTT
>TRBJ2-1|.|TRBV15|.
CATSSGVGLNNEQFF
TGTGCCACCAGTTCGGGGGTGGGGCTTAACAATGAGCAGTTCTTC
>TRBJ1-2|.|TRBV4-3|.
CASSQGPPRAYGYTF
TGCGCCAGCAGCCAAGGCCCCCCCAGGGCCTATGGCTACACCTTC
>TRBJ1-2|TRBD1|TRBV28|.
CASSKTGDYGYTF
TGTGCCAGCAGCAAGACAGGGGATTATGGCTACACCTTC
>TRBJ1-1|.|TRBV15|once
CATSRDRFMNTEAFF
TGTGCCACCAGCAGAGACAGGTTCATGAACACTGAAGCTTTCTTT
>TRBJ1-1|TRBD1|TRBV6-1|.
CASTPGGAGTEAFF
TGTGCCAGCACCCCAGGGGGCGCGGGCACTGAAGCTTTCTTT
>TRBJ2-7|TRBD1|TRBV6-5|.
CASSYGGQGVYEQYF
TGTGCCAGCAGTTACGGGGGACAGGGGGTCTACGAGCAGTACTTC
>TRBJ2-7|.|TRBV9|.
CASSVEGDGSYEQYF
TGTGCCAGCAGCGTAGAGGGGGACGGCTCCTACGAGCAGTACTTC
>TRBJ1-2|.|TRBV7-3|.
CASSLGPTNYGYTF
TGTGCCAGCAGCTTAGGCCCCACCAATTATGGCTACACCTTC
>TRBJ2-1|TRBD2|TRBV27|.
CASSFSTSGRANEQFF
TGTGCCAGCAGTTTCTCGACTAGCGGAAGGGCAAATGAGCAGTTCTTC
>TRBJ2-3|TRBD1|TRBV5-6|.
CASRPIGQGADTQYF
TGTGCCAGCAGGCCAATCGGACAGGGGGCAGATACGCAGTATTTT
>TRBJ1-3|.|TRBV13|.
CASSLGFGGTTGNTIYF
TGTGCCAGCAGCTTAGGATTCGGGGGGACGACCGGAAACACCATATATTTT
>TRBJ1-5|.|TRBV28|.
CASSLPIRQPQHF
TGTGCCAGCAGTTTACCGATCCGGCAGCCCCAGCATTTT
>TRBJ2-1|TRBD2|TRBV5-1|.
CASSLHLAGPNNEQFF
TGCGCCAGCAGTTTGCATCTAGCGGGACCCAACAATGAGCAGTTCTTC
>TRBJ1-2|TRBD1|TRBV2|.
CASSSRQGTYGYTF
TGTGCCAGCAGTTCCAGACAGGGAACCTATGGCTACACCTTC
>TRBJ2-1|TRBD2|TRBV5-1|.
CASSTGLAGQNEQFF
TGCGCCAGCAGCACCGGACTAGCGGGGCAGAATGAGCAGTTCTTC
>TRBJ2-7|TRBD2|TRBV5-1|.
CASSLRTSDEQYF
TGCGCCAGCAGCTTGCGGACTAGTGACGAGCAGTACTTC
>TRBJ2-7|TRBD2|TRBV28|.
CASSQGLVKEQYF
TGTGCCAGCAGTCAAGGACTAGTGAAGGAGCAGTACTTC
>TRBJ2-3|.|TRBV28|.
CASGTPRSINTDTQYF
TGTGCCAGCGGTACCCCGAGGTCAATTAACACAGATACGCAGTATTTT
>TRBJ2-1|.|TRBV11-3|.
CASSLETARPNEQFF
TGTGCCAGCAGCTTAGAAACGGCTAGACCCAATGAGCAGTTCTTC